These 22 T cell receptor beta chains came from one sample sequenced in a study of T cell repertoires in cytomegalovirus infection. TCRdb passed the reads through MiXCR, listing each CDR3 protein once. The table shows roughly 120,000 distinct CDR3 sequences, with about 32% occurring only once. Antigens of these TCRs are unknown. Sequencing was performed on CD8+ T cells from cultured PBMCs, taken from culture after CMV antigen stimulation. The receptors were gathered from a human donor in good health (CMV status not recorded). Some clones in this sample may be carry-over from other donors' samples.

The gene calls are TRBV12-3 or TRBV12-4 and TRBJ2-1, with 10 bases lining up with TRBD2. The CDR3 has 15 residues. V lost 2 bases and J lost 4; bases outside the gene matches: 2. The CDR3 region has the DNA TGTGCCAGCAGTTTATCTAGCGGGGGTTACAATGAGCAGTTCTTC. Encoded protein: CASSLSSGGYNEQFF.

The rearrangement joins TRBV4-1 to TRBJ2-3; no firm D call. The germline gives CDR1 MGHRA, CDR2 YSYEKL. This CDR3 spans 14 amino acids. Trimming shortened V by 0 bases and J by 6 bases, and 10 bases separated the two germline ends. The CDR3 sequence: CASSQENVLDTQYF. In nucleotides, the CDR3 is TGCGCCAGCAGCCAAGAGAACGTGTTGGATACGCAGTATTTT.

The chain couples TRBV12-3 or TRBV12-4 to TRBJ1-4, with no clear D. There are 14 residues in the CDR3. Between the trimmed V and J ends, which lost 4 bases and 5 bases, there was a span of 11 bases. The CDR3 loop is CASSSAGTNEKLFF. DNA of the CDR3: TGTGCCAGCAGTTCTGCGGGTACAAATGAAAAACTGTTTTTT.

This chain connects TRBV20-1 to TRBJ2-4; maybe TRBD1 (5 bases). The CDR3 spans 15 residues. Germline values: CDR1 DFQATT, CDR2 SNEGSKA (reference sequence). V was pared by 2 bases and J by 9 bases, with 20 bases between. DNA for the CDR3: TGCAGTGCTAGATTCCCAATCCAGGGAAGGGGCATTCAGTACTTC. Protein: CSARFPIQGRGIQYF.

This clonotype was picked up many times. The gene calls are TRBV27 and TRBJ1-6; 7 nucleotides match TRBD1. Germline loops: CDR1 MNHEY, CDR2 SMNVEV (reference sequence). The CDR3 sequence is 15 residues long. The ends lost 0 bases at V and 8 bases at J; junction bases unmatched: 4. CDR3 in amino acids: CASSLSGTVDSPLHF. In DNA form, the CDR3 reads TGTGCCAGCAGTTTATCGGGGACAGTGGATTCACCCCTCCACTTT.

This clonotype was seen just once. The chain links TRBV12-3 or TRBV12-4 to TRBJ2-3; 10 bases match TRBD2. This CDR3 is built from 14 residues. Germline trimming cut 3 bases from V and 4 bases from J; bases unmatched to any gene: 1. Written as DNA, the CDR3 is TGTGCCAGCAGTTTGGGACTAGCGCCAGATACGCAGTATTTT. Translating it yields CASSLGLAPDTQYF.

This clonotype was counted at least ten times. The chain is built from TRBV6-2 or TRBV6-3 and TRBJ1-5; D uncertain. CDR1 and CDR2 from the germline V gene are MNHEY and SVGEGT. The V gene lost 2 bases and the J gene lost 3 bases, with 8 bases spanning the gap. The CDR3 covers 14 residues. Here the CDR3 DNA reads TGTGCCAGCAGTTACGGGTCTGTCAATCAGCCCCAGCATTTT. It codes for CASSYGSVNQPQHF.

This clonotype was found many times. CDR3 sequence: CASSQDSVQNIQYF. CDR3 nucleotide sequence: TGTGCCAGCAGCCAAGACAGTGTCCAAAACATTCAGTACTTC. The chain carries TRBV7-2 and TRBJ2-4; possibly TRBD1 for D (5 bases). Trimming pared 5 bases from V and 5 bases from J, leaving 13 bases between. Germline V CDR1 and CDR2: SGHTA, FQGNSA. The CDR3 length is 14 residues.

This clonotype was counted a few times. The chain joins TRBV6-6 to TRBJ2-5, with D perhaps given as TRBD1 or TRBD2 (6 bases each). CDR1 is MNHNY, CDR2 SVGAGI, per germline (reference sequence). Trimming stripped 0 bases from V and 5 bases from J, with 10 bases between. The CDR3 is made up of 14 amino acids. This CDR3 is CASSYSGGRETQYF. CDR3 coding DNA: TGTGCCAGCAGTTACTCTGGGGGGCGTGAGACCCAGTACTTC.

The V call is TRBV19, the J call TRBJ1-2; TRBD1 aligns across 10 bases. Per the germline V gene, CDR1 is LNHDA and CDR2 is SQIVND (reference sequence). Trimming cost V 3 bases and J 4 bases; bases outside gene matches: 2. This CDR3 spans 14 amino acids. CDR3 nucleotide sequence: TGTGCCAGTAGTATCGGGACAGGGGTCTATGGCTACACCTTC. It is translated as CASSIGTGVYGYTF.

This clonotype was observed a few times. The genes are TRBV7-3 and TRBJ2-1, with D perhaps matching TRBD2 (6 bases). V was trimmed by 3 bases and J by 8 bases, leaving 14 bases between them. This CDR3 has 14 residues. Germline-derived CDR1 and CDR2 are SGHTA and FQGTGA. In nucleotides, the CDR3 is TGTGCCAGCAGCTTGACTAGGAATGATCATGAGCAGTTCTTC. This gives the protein CASSLTRNDHEQFF.

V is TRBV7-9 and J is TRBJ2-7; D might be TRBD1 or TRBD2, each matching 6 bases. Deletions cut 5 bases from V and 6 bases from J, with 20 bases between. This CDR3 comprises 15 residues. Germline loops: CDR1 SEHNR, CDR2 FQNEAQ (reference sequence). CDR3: CASSPPYSPGAEQYF. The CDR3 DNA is TGTGCCAGCAGCCCCCCCTACTCGCCGGGGGCCGAGCAGTACTTC.

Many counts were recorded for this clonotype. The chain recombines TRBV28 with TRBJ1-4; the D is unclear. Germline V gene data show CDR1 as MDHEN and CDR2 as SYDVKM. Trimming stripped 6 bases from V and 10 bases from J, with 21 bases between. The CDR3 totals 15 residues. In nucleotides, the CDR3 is TGTGCCAGCAGACAAAACGACCCTGACTGGGGAAAACTGTTTTTT. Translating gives CASRQNDPDWGKLFF.

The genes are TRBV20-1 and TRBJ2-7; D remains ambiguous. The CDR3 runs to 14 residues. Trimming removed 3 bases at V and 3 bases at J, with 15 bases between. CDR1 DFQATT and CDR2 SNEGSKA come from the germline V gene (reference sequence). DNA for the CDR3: TGCAGTGCTAGCTCGGCGGATCGCGGCTACGAGCAGTACTTC. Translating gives CSASSADRGYEQYF.

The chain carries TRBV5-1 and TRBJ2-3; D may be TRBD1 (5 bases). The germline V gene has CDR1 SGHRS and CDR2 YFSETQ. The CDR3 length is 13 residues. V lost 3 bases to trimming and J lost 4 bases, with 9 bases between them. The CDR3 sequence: CASSSPGSDTQYF. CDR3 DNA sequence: TGCGCCAGCAGCTCCCCAGGGTCAGATACGCAGTATTTT.

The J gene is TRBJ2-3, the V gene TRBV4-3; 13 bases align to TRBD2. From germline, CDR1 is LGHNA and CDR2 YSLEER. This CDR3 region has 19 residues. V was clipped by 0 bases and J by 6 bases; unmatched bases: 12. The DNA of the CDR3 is TGCGCCAGCAGCCAAGATCCGGTATTAGGGACTAGCGGGGAGGATACGCAGTATTTT. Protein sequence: CASSQDPVLGTSGEDTQYF.

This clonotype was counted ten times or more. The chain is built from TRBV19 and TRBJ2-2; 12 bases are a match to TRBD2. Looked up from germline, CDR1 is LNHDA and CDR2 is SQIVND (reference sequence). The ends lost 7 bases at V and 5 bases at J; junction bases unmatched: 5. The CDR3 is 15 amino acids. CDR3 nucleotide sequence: TGTGCCAGTACCGGGACTAGCGGGTCAACCGGGGAGCTGTTTTTT. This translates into CASTGTSGSTGELFF.

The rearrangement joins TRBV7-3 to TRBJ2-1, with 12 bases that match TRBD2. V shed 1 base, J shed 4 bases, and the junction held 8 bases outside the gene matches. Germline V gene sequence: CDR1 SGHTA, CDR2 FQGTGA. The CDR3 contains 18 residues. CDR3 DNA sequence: TGTGCCAGCAGCTTAAGGGGGTCACTAGCGGGGGGTTACAATGAGCAGTTCTTC. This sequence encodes CASSLRGSLAGGYNEQFF.

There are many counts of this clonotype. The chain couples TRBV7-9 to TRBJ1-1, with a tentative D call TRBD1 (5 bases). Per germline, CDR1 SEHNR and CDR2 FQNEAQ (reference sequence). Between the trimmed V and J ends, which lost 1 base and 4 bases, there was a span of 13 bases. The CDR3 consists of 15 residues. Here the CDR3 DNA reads TGTGCCAGCAGCTTAGGGGGCAGATTTTTCACTGAAGCTTTCTTT. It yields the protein CASSLGGRFFTEAFF.

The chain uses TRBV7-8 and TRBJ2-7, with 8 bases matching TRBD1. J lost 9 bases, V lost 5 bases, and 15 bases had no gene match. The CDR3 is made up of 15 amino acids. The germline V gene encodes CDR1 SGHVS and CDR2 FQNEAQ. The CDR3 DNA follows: TGTGCCAGCAGCACAGGACAGGGAGGTACCGACACGCAGTACTTC. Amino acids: CASSTGQGGTDTQYF. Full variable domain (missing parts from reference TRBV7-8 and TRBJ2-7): GAGVSQSPRYKVAKRGQDVALRCDPISGHVSLFWYQQALGQGPEFLTYFQNEAQLDKSGLPSDRFFAERPEGSVSTLKIQRTQQEDSAVYLCASSTGQGGTDTQYFGPGTRLTVT.

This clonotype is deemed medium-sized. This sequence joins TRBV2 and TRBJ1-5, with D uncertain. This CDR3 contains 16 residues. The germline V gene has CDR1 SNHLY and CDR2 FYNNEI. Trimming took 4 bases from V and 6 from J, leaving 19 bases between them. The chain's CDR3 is CASSGEFAGRFQPQHF. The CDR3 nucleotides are TGTGCCAGCAGTGGCGAGTTCGCCGGAAGGTTTCAGCCCCAGCATTTT. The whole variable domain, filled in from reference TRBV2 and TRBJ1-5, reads EPEVTQTPSHQVTQMGQEVILRCVPISNHLYFYWYRQILGQKVEFLVSFYNNEISEKSEIFDDQFSVERPDGSNFTLKIRSTKLEDSAMYFCASSGEFAGRFQPQHFGDGTRLSIL.

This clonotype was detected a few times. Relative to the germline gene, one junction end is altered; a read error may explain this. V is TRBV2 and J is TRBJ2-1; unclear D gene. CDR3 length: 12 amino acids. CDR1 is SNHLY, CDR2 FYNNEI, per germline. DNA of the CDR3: TGTGCCAGCAGTGACTCAGAGCATTTTGAGATCTTC. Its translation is CASSDSEHFEIF. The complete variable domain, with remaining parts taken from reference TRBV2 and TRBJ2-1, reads EPEVTQTPSHQVTQMGQEVILRCVPISNHLYFYWYRQILGQKVEFLVSFYNNEISEKSEIFDDQFSVERPDGSNFTLKIRSTKLEDSAMYFCASSDSEHFEIFGPGTRLTVL.